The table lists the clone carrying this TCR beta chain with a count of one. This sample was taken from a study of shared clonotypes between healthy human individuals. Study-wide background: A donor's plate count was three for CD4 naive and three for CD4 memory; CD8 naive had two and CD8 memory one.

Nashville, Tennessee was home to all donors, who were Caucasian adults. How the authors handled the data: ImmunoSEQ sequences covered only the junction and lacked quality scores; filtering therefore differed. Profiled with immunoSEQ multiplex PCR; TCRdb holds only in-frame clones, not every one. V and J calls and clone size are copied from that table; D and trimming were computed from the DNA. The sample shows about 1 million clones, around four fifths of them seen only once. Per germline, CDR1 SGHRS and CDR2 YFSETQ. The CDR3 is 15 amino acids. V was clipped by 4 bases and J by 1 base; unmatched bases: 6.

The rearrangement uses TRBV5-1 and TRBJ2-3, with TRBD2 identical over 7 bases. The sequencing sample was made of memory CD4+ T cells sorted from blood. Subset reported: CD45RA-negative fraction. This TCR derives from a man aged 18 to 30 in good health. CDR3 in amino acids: CASSIGGRGTDTQYF. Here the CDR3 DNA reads TGCGCCAGCAGCATTGGCGGGAGAGGCACAGATACGCAGTATTTT. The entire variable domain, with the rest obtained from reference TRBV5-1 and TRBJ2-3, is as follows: KAGVTQTPRYLIKTRGQQVTLSCSPISGHRSVSWYQQTPGQGLQFLFEYFSETQRNKGNFPGRFSGRQFSNSRSEMNVSTLELGDSALYLCASSIGGRGTDTQYFGPGTRLTVL.